The 16 T cell receptor beta chains below were found in one sample sequenced in a study of blood T cell repertoires in COVID-19 (dated by TCRdb to 2019 to 2021). Library preparation employed the immunoSEQ multiplex PCR assay. In its TCRdb copy, this immuneACCESS table keeps in-frame sequences only and misses some clones. Where compared with another copy, unresolved V genes explain less than half of these, and the others have no known cause. Within this sample are about 280,000 clones, with approximately 85% of them counted one time only. Of the sample, roughly 11% falls within the top ten clones. Material: peripheral blood. Receptors originate from a woman aged 70-85 years with acute or convalescent COVID-19.

The chain joins TRBV30 to TRBJ1-3; no definite D call. Trimming took 3 bases from V and 3 from J, leaving 12 bases between them. The CDR3 contains 14 residues. Germline CDR1 reads GTSNPN; CDR2 reads SVGIG (reference sequence). The DNA for the CDR3 is TGTGCCTGGAGCCGCGGGGTGGGTGGAAACACCATATATTTT. It encodes CAWSRGVGGNTIYF.

This chain joins TRBV27 and TRBJ2-6, with 9 bases fitting TRBD1. J was trimmed by 0 bases and V by 6 bases; bases with no gene match: 9. The CDR3 runs 18 residues. Germline CDR1 is MNHEY and CDR2 is SMNVEV (reference sequence). The CDR3 sequence is CASSPGQGYPSGANVLTF. DNA for the CDR3: TGTGCCAGCAGCCCGGGACAGGGTTATCCCTCTGGGGCCAACGTCCTGACTTTC.

This clone came up a few times. The J gene is TRBJ1-2, the V gene TRBV6-5; D is ambiguous. The germline V gene has CDR1 MNHEY and CDR2 SVGAGI. The CDR3 covers 14 residues. The ends were cut back, 6 bases at V and 4 bases at J, with 15 bases in the middle. CDR3 nucleotides: TGTGCCAGCAGCCCGGCCCCGACATCCTATGGCTACACCTTC. This translates into CASSPAPTSYGYTF.

This chain links TRBV6-1 with TRBJ1-1; 7 bases fit TRBD1. CDR1 and CDR2 from the germline V gene are MNHNS and SASEGT. With V trimmed by 0 bases and J by 3 bases, 1 base remained unmatched. The CDR3 is 14 residues long. CDR3 amino acids: CASSEAGTDTEAFF. The CDR3 coding sequence is TGTGCCAGCAGTGAAGCCGGGACAGACACTGAAGCTTTCTTT.

This clone showed up just a few times. This rearrangement joins TRBV12-3 or TRBV12-4 to TRBJ1-1; 8 nucleotides line up with TRBD1. J gave up 9 bases and V 2 bases, and 5 bases lay outside the gene matches. CDR3 length: 13 amino acids. The CDR3 region has the DNA TGTGCCAGCAGTTTAAAAGGGACAGGAAAAGCTTTCTTT. Translation gives CASSLKGTGKAFF.

CDR3 sequence reads: CASSQDRLAVNTGELFF. CDR3 in DNA: TGTGCCAGCAGCCAAGATCGACTAGCGGTGAACACCGGGGAGCTGTTTTTT. V usage is TRBV3-1 (or the pseudogene TRBV3-2) and J usage is TRBJ2-2; 9 bases map to TRBD2. V was clipped by 0 bases and J by 1 base; unmatched bases: 3. Germline CDR1 reads LGHDT; CDR2 reads YNNKEL (reference sequence). This CDR3 region has 17 residues.

V is TRBV11-2 and J is TRBJ2-1, with D uncertain. This CDR3 spans 15 amino acids. Trimming shortened V by 4 bases and J by 5 bases, and 15 bases separated the two germline ends. The V gene's germline CDR1 is SGHAT and CDR2 FQNNGV. The CDR3 loop reads CASSSRRSRNNEQFF. As DNA, the CDR3 is TGTGCCAGCAGCTCTAGACGCTCGCGGAACAATGAGCAGTTCTTC.

The chain uses TRBV4-1 and TRBJ1-5; weak D call: TRBD1 (5 bases). There are 17 residues in the CDR3. Germline V gives CDR1 MGHRA, CDR2 YSYEKL. V lost 2 bases to trimming and J lost 7 bases, with 21 bases between them. CDR3 coding DNA: TGCGCCAGCAGCCAATTCCCTCGGGGGACCGGGGGACAGCCCCAGCATTTT. It specifies CASSQFPRGTGGQPQHF.

The rearrangement links TRBV6-1 to TRBJ1-2; 9 bases agree with TRBD1. The CDR3 covers 13 residues. Losses at the gene ends were 8 bases for V and 8 bases for J; bases not matched to a gene: 9. Germline V gene sequence: CDR1 MNHNS, CDR2 SASEGT. The CDR3 nucleotides read TGTGCCAGCCTGGAACAGGGGGCGAGAGGCTACACCTTC. Translation: CASLEQGARGYTF.

This rearrangement joins TRBV4-1 to TRBJ1-6; D ambiguous. This CDR3 has 15 amino acids. CDR1 and CDR2 from the germline V gene are MGHRA and YSYEKL. The ends were cut back, 1 base at V and 6 bases at J, with 10 bases in the middle. The CDR3 reads CASSQGVTSNSPLHF. Here the CDR3 DNA reads TGCGCCAGCAGCCAAGGCGTCACGAGTAATTCACCCCTCCACTTT.

The chain joins TRBV5-4 to TRBJ2-3, with 9 bases aligning to TRBD2. Germline CDR1 reads SGHNT; CDR2 reads YYREEE (reference sequence). V lost 6 bases and J lost 2; bases outside the gene matches: 10. The CDR3 sequence is 16 residues long. CDR3 nucleotide sequence: TGTGCCAGCACCCTGGGAGGCGGGGGGGCCACAGATACGCAGTATTTT. Translating it yields CASTLGGGGATDTQYF.

The V call is TRBV11-2, the J call TRBJ1-4, with 9 bases identical to TRBD1. Germline CDR1 is SGHAT and CDR2 is FQNNGV. The trim removed 3 bases at V and 8 bases at J, leaving 10 bases unmatched. CDR3 length equals 16 residues. The CDR3 DNA reads TGTGCCAGCAGCTTCTCCCTGGGACAGGGCGGGGAAAAACTGTTTTTT. Translating gives CASSFSLGQGGEKLFF.

The V call is TRBV25-1, the J call TRBJ1-2, with D unresolved. Germline-derived CDR1 and CDR2 are MGHDK and SYGVNS. The CDR3 sequence is 15 residues long. V shed 6 bases and J shed 4 bases, with 18 bases lying between them. The CDR3 sequence: CASSRTDLGGYGYTF. CDR3 DNA sequence: TGTGCCAGCAGCCGTACTGATCTGGGAGGCTATGGCTACACCTTC.

The J gene is TRBJ1-2, the V gene TRBV11-2, with D possibly matching TRBD1 (5 bases). The CDR3 loop spans 15 amino acids. CDR1 and CDR2 from the germline V gene are SGHAT and FQNNGV. The V and J ends lost 3 bases and 4 bases respectively, with 15 bases between them. CDR3 region: CASSLGPTGAYGYTF. In DNA form, the CDR3 reads TGTGCCAGCAGCTTGGGGCCTACAGGTGCCTATGGCTACACCTTC.

The chain uses TRBV2 and TRBJ1-1; D is unresolved. The V end lost 6 bases, the J end lost 5 bases, and 13 bases lay between the germline ends. This CDR3 comprises 13 residues. Germline CDR1 and CDR2: SNHLY and FYNNEI. The CDR3 here is CASSGSRGTEAFF. CDR3 bases: TGTGCCAGCAGCGGGAGTCGAGGGACTGAAGCTTTCTTT. Using reference TRBV2 and TRBJ1-1 for the parts outside the CDR3, the full variable domain is EPEVTQTPSHQVTQMGQEVILRCVPISNHLYFYWYRQILGQKVEFLVSFYNNEISEKSEIFDDQFSVERPDGSNFTLKIRSTKLEDSAMYFCASSGSRGTEAFFGQGTRLTVV.

The chain combines TRBV3-1 (or the pseudogene TRBV3-2) with TRBJ2-2, with unresolved D. Germline CDR1 LGHDT, CDR2 YNNKEL (reference sequence). Trimming took 1 base from V and 4 from J, leaving 7 bases between them. There are 14 residues in the CDR3. The CDR3 bases are TGTGCCAGCAGCCAAGGTCACGGCACCGGGGAGCTGTTTTTT. The encoded protein is CASSQGHGTGELFF.